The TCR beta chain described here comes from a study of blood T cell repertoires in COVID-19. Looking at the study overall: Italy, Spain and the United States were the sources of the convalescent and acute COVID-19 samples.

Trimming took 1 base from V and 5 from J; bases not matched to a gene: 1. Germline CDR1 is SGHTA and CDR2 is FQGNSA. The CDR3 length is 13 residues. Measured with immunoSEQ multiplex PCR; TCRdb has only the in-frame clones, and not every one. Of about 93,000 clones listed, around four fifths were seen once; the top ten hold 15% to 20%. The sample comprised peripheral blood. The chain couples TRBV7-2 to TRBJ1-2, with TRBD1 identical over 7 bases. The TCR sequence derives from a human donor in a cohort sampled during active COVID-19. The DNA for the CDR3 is TGTGCCAGCAGCTTAGGCAGGGGGTATGGCTACACCTTC. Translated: CASSLGRGYGYTF.